This record covers a single TCR beta chain. Per germline, CDR1 GTSNPN and CDR2 SVGIG (reference sequence). The CDR3 runs to 14 residues. Trimming removed 0 bases from V and 10 bases from J, with 13 bases in between. Expressed TCRB transcripts were sequenced because the isolated RNA had all been reverse transcribed beforehand. The table came from immunoSEQ multiplex PCR; TCRdb's copy has only in-frame clones and leaves some out. This sample has around 250,000 clones, with about 63% found just once. The data derive from a study of beta chain features in type 1 diabetes. Each of the CD4+ naive, central memory, regulatory and stem cell-like memory populations was sorted via CD45RO/CCR7/CD25/CD127/CD95/CD27.

This receptor was identified in a man under 40 in good health. The sample taken for sequencing was naive CD4+ T cells from blood. The chain employs TRBV30 and TRBJ1-6, with D possibly matching TRBD1 (6 bases). The CDR3 sequence is CAWSVTGRDSPLHF. Here the CDR3 DNA reads TGTGCCTGGAGTGTAACAGGGAGGGACTCACCCCTCCACTTT.